This T cell receptor (beta chain) is from a study of blood T cell repertoires in COVID-19 (dated by TCRdb to about 2020). Concerning the study at large: Collaborator samples came from the United States, Italy and Spain and covered acute and convalescent phases of COVID-19. The repertoires were released in a freely available public database meant as a resource for research on the immune response to SARS-CoV-2. Where available, HLA class I and class II types were taken from metadata supplied by the sample provider and were not determined by assay-based typing. The material from the prospective study consisted of cDNA or gDNA derived from T cells, B-cell-depleted T cells, or PBMCs. Nearly every sample came with metadata listing a de-identified subject ID, COVID-19 status, age in years and sex. Deeply sampled blood TCRbeta repertoires from subjects exposed to, actively infected with, or recovered from COVID-19 were included in the dataset. The samples were drawn from two sources: the first 160 participants of the ongoing ImmuneRACE study, and 1,200 or so subjects contributed by 6 global collaborators. General conclusions and limits of the study: Clinical and demographic metadata were provided uncurated, with the amount varying by source and participant.

TCRbeta CDR3 regions were amplified from genomic DNA using the immunoSEQ Assay, a bias-controlled multiplex PCR. Per the authors' processing: The number of nucleated cells in each sample was estimated from the amplification of reference gene primers within the assay. Sequence reads were collapsed and filtered to measure the absolute abundance of every unique TCRbeta CDR3 rearrangement. For each sample, productive Simpson clonality was calculated as the square root of Simpson's diversity index across productive rearrangements. In its TCRdb copy, this immuneACCESS table keeps in-frame sequences only and misses some clones. Where compared with another copy, unresolved V genes explain less than half of these, and the others have no known cause. That table is the source of V, J and clone size, and D and trimming were worked out from the DNA. This sample has around 51,000 clones in its table, and around 86% of those were observed once. The ten largest clones take up about 2.9% of the sample.

As regards this clone: Its target antigen remains unknown. Base quality data are lacking; no much larger clone is found one base away.

Collaborating institutions collected whole blood in K2EDTA tubes following their own protocols. Collaborator samples were shipped for TCRbeta analysis as frozen whole blood, isolated PBMCs, or DNA extracted from either sample type. The TCR comes from a woman at least 80 years old with acute or convalescent COVID-19. Sample: peripheral blood.

The nucleotide sequence is TGTGCCAGCAGCCTCCGCGGACAGGGAGACTACGAGCAGTACTTC. Its coded protein is CASSLRGQGDYEQYF. The chain uses TRBV9 and TRBJ2-7; 8 central bases correspond to TRBD1. CDR1 SGDLS and CDR2 YYNGEE were looked up in the germline V gene. The germline V and J ends show losses of 4 bases and 3 bases respectively, and no gene match explains 9 bases of the junction. The CDR3 runs 15 amino acids, cysteine and phenylalanine included. The DNA shown is the 45-base CDR3, in frame from base 1.